This T cell receptor beta chain emerged from a study of T cell changes during pregnancy in multiple sclerosis. Trimming took 2 bases from V and 8 from J; bases not matched to a gene: 5. Per the germline V gene, CDR1 is GTSNPN and CDR2 is SVGIG (reference sequence). The CDR3 spans 14 residues. Here immunoSEQ multiplex PCR was the method, and the copy in TCRdb shows in-frame clones only, minus some. The sample has tens of thousands of clones; roughly 93% are singletons. The chain recombines TRBV30 with TRBJ1-4; the match to TRBD1 covers 10 bases. This sequence was found in a female donor in good health, enrolled as a control in a pregnancy study. Specimen: peripheral blood, collected in the second trimester of pregnancy. CDR3 DNA sequence: TGTGCCTGGAGTTTGGACAGGGGGAGAGAAAAACTGTTTTTT. Its protein product is CAWSLDRGREKLFF.